One and the same sample provided the 24 T cell receptor beta chains below, sequenced in a study of T cell responses to AZD1222 COVID-19 vaccine. Assay: immunoSEQ multiplex PCR; the TCRdb copy retains only in-frame clones and omits some. In the table there are about 140,000 clones, 85% to 95% of which are singletons. This specimen was peripheral blood, taken 28 days after the second AZD1222 dose. The receptors stem from an adult who received the AZD1222 COVID-19 vaccine.

The chain links TRBV28 to TRBJ2-7; 9 bases align to TRBD1. The trim removed 5 bases at V and 1 base at J, leaving 12 bases unmatched. Germline CDR1 MDHEN, CDR2 SYDVKM. CDR3 length: 17 amino acids. CDR3 in amino acids: CASSPLPAGTGSYEQYF. The CDR3 region has the DNA TGTGCCAGCAGTCCCCTTCCCGCGGGGACAGGGTCCTACGAGCAGTACTTC.

This chain uses TRBV7-2 with TRBJ1-2, with D possibly matching TRBD1 (6 bases). Germline lookup yields CDR1 SGHTA and CDR2 FQGNSA. CDR3 length equals 17 residues. Trimming left V 1 base short and J 8 bases short, with 23 bases between. CDR3 nucleotides: TGTGCCAGCAGCTTAGTCGCAGCGGTCCAGGGGATGGAAGGCTACACCTTC. This encodes CASSLVAAVQGMEGYTF. Drawing the rest from reference TRBV7-2 and TRBJ1-2, the complete variable domain is GAGVSQSPSNKVTEKGKDVELRCDPISGHTALYWYRQSLGQGLEFLIYFQGNSAPDKSGLPSDRFSAERTGGSVSTLTIQRTQQEDSAVYLCASSLVAAVQGMEGYTFGSGTRLTVV.

The CDR3 loop reads CASNRDSGNTIYF. DNA for the CDR3: TGTGCCAGCAACCGGGACTCTGGAAACACCATATATTTT. V and J are TRBV6-5 and TRBJ1-3; D gene uncertain. V dropped 7 bases and J dropped 0 bases, with 7 bases sitting between them. Per germline, CDR1 MNHEY and CDR2 SVGAGI. The CDR3 is 13 residues long.

The chain combines TRBV7-8 with TRBJ2-1, with 8 bases matching TRBD2. The V gene end was trimmed by 3 bases and the J gene end by 4 bases; junction bases not matched to a gene: 5. The CDR3 sequence is 15 residues long. Germline-derived CDR1 and CDR2 are SGHVS and FQNEAQ. The CDR3 spells CASSLETSGYNEQFF. The CDR3 nucleotides read TGTGCCAGCAGCTTGGAAACTAGCGGATACAATGAGCAGTTCTTC. Supplemented by reference TRBV7-8 and TRBJ2-1, the full variable domain reads GAGVSQSPRYKVAKRGQDVALRCDPISGHVSLFWYQQALGQGPEFLTYFQNEAQLDKSGLPSDRFFAERPEGSVSTLKIQRTQQEDSAVYLCASSLETSGYNEQFFGPGTRLTVL.

V usage is TRBV28 and J usage is TRBJ2-1; D gene unclear. The germline V gene has CDR1 MDHEN and CDR2 SYDVKM. The CDR3 runs 12 residues. Trimming stripped 5 bases from V and 4 bases from J, with 6 bases between. This chain's CDR3 is CASSPPYNEQFF. DNA for the CDR3: TGTGCCAGCAGTCCGCCATACAATGAGCAGTTCTTC.

The chain carries TRBV7-8 and TRBJ1-2; D ambiguous. CDR3 length: 13 residues. From germline, CDR1 is SGHVS and CDR2 FQNEAQ. V was clipped by 6 bases and J by 1 base, with 9 bases between them. The CDR3 bases are TGTGCCAGCAGTTTCACGCGTAACTATGGCTACACCTTC. This sequence encodes CASSFTRNYGYTF.

The chain recombines TRBV5-1 with TRBJ1-2; TRBD1 agrees at 7 bases. Germline V gene lookup returns CDR1 SGHRS and CDR2 YFSETQ. The CDR3 extends over 13 amino acids. The trim removed 7 bases at V and 3 bases at J, leaving 6 bases unmatched. The CDR3 coding sequence is TGCGCCAGCTCGAGAGGGGGCGACTATGGCTACACCTTC. This encodes CASSRGGDYGYTF.

The chain carries TRBV7-9 and TRBJ1-2; perhaps TRBD1 as D (5 bases). The CDR3 totals 14 residues. V was cut by 7 bases and J by 3 bases, with 15 bases left in between. Germline CDR1 and CDR2: SEHNR and FQNEAQ (reference sequence). The DNA of the CDR3 is TGTGCCAGCATACTGGACGGGGCCCACTATGGCTACACCTTC. This gives the protein CASILDGAHYGYTF.

The chain uses TRBV7-2 and TRBJ2-5; 7 nucleotides agree with TRBD2. CDR3 length: 17 amino acids. CDR1 and CDR2 (germline): SGHTA, FQGNSA. J was trimmed by 5 bases and V by 1 base; bases with no gene match: 13. CDR3 nucleotide sequence: TGTGCCAGCAGCTTAGTCTCAGGCCCACTAGCGCGGGAGACCCAGTACTTC. It specifies CASSLVSGPLARETQYF.

The J gene is TRBJ1-2, the V gene TRBV28; D gene uncertain. This CDR3 is built from 13 residues. The V gene lost 6 bases and the J gene lost 2 bases, with 10 bases spanning the gap. Germline CDR1 and CDR2: MDHEN and SYDVKM. As DNA, the CDR3 is TGTGCCAGCAGGCCCCACCCAAACTATGGCTACACCTTC. It translates to CASRPHPNYGYTF.

The chain joins TRBV3-1 (or the pseudogene TRBV3-2) to TRBJ2-7; perhaps TRBD2 as D (5 bases). Germline V gives CDR1 LGHDT, CDR2 YNNKEL (reference sequence). This CDR3 has 15 amino acids. Trimming removed 0 bases from V and 2 bases from J, with 11 bases in between. CDR3: CASSQDSGMTYEQYF. CDR3 nucleotides: TGTGCCAGCAGCCAAGATTCGGGGATGACCTACGAGCAGTACTTC.

J is TRBJ1-5 and V is TRBV9; the match to TRBD1 covers 7 bases. Looked up from germline, CDR1 is SGDLS and CDR2 is YYNGEE. Germline trimming cut 5 bases from V and 4 bases from J; bases unmatched to any gene: 12. This CDR3 comprises 16 residues. In DNA form, the CDR3 reads TGTGCCAGCAGGGCCCTTTGGACAGGCAAGAATCAGCCCCAGCATTTT. Translation: CASRALWTGKNQPQHF.

The V gene is TRBV19, the J gene TRBJ2-7, with TRBD1 matching over 9 bases. Trimming removed 5 bases from V and 6 bases from J; junction bases left unmatched: 11. The CDR3 is 15 amino acids. Germline assignment: CDR1 LNHDA and CDR2 SQIVND (reference sequence). The CDR3 is CASSVPGTGPPEQYF. The CDR3 DNA follows: TGTGCCAGTAGTGTCCCCGGGACAGGGCCCCCCGAGCAGTACTTC.

The V and J genes are TRBV5-5 and TRBJ1-2; D perhaps matches TRBD1 (6 bases). Germline V gene sequence: CDR1 SGHKS, CDR2 YYEKEE (reference sequence). Deletions cut 4 bases from V and 4 bases from J, with 11 bases between. The CDR3 sequence is 13 residues long. CDR3 sequence (DNA): TGTGCCAGCAGCCCACCGGACAGCTATGGCTACACCTTC. Protein product: CASSPPDSYGYTF.

The chain recombines TRBV7-3 with TRBJ1-1; D remains unclear. V was cut by 1 base and J by 3 bases, with 6 bases left in between. Germline CDR1 and CDR2: SGHTA and FQGTGA. This CDR3 region has 13 residues. CDR3 coding DNA: TGTGCCAGCAGCTTAAACACCTACACTGAAGCTTTCTTT. Translation: CASSLNTYTEAFF.

The rearrangement joins TRBV5-8 to TRBJ2-7; 7 nucleotides match TRBD1. The CDR3 extends over 13 amino acids. Germline CDR1 is SGHTS and CDR2 is YDEGEE. V lost 5 bases, J lost 6 bases, and 8 bases stayed unmatched. The CDR3 DNA reads as TGTGCCAGCAGAAACAGGGGTTCGGGCGAGCAGTACTTC. It translates to CASRNRGSGEQYF.

The J gene is TRBJ1-5, the V gene TRBV10-3; 7 bases fit TRBD1. V lost 10 bases, J lost 4 bases, and 7 bases stayed unmatched. The germline gives CDR1 ENHRY, CDR2 SYGVKD. There are 13 residues in the CDR3. The CDR3 spells CATQGGSNQPQHF. CDR3 in DNA: TGTGCCACCCAGGGGGGAAGTAATCAGCCCCAGCATTTT.

V is TRBV30 and J is TRBJ1-1; no definite D call. This CDR3 has 14 residues. From germline, CDR1 is GTSNPN and CDR2 SVGIG (reference sequence). The V end lost 2 bases, the J end lost 2 bases, and 12 bases lay between the germline ends. The CDR3 nucleotides read TGTGCCTGGAGTCTCGGACGCGTAAACACTGAAGCTTTCTTT. Protein sequence: CAWSLGRVNTEAFF.

V gene TRBV28 combines with J gene TRBJ1-5; 7 nucleotides match TRBD1. CDR3 length equals 14 residues. In germline, CDR1 is MDHEN, CDR2 SYDVKM. V lost 8 bases to trimming and J lost 3 bases; unmatched junction nucleotides: 7. The CDR3 loop is CASVADRDNQPQHF. CDR3 in DNA: TGTGCCAGCGTCGCTGACAGGGACAATCAGCCCCAGCATTTT.

The chain recombines TRBV10-3 with TRBJ2-7, with a tentative D call TRBD2 (5 bases). Germline values: CDR1 ENHRY, CDR2 SYGVKD. This CDR3 region has 14 residues. Between the trimmed V and J ends, which lost 5 bases and 5 bases, there was a span of 16 bases. This CDR3 is CAISQNQGSDEQYF. In DNA, the CDR3 is TGTGCCATCAGTCAAAATCAAGGGAGTGACGAGCAGTACTTC.

The rearrangement joins TRBV4-2 to TRBJ1-1; 7 bases align to TRBD1. Germline loops: CDR1 LGHNA, CDR2 YNFKEQ. The CDR3 loop spans 13 amino acids. J gave up 6 bases and V 2 bases, and 3 bases lay outside the gene matches. DNA for the CDR3: TGTGCCAGCAGCCAACAGGGGGGAGCTGAAGCTTTCTTT. Translation gives CASSQQGGAEAFF.

V is TRBV2 and J is TRBJ1-2; 9 bases match TRBD1. The junction had 5 bases not matched to a gene; V was cut back by 7 bases and J by 8 bases. From germline, CDR1 is SNHLY and CDR2 FYNNEI. CDR3 length: 12 amino acids. DNA for the CDR3: TGTGCCAGCATCCTGGACAGGGGAGGCTACACCTTC. It specifies CASILDRGGYTF.

The chain recombines TRBV18 with TRBJ2-7; D may be TRBD2 (6 bases). The CDR3 length is 14 residues. The germline V and J ends were trimmed by 2 bases and 6 bases, with 14 bases remaining between them. Germline CDR1 and CDR2: KGHSH and LQKENI. DNA of the CDR3: TGTGCCAGCTCACCAACGGCGGGGAGCTCCGAGCAGTACTTC. Translated: CASSPTAGSSEQYF.

This clone came up a few times. This rearrangement joins TRBV7-9 to TRBJ2-7; 11 bases are shared with TRBD2. V lost 1 base and J lost 3; bases outside the gene matches: 8. Germline V gene data show CDR1 as SEHNR and CDR2 as FQNEAQ (reference sequence). The CDR3 sequence is 17 residues long. The CDR3: CASSLGPPGTSGYEQYF. As DNA, the CDR3 is TGTGCCAGCAGCTTAGGACCCCCGGGGACTAGCGGCTACGAGCAGTACTTC.